The text below deals with one T cell receptor beta chain. In the original processing: Estimation of nucleated cell counts relied on the amplification of reference gene primers. Clones were sequenced by immunoSEQ multiplex PCR, and TCRdb holds only the in-frame ones, with some missing. Clone size and the V and J calls come from that table; the DNA yielded D and trimming. The data hold about 360,000 clones, with roughly 90% observed a single time. This sample is drawn from a study of blood T cell repertoires in COVID-19. Study in general: Sites across the United States, Italy and Spain contributed samples from acute and convalescent COVID-19.

The sample taken for sequencing was peripheral blood. The TCR originated in a woman in her sixties with COVID-19, enrolled during active disease.

CDR3 in DNA: TGTGCCAGCAGCCCTCTGGCCCATGCAACTGAAGCTTTCTTT. It specifies CASSPLAHATEAFF. The rearrangement joins TRBV2 to TRBJ1-1; D gene unclear. Looked up from germline, CDR1 is SNHLY and CDR2 is FYNNEI. This CDR3 comprises 14 residues. Trimming pared 6 bases from V and 5 bases from J, leaving 16 bases between.